Listed below are T cell receptor beta chains from one sample, sequenced in a study of human T cells and chemical hapten exposure. In TCRdb, the RACE reads were re-called with MiXCR into one record per CDR3 protein. The sample includes 80,000 to 95,000 distinct CDR3 sequences, around 10% of them seen just once. The sample in question was whole blood, obtained in connection with sensitization to the hapten diphenylcyclopropenone (DPC). The receptors derive from a woman between 45 and 60 years old with alopecia areata. Some clones in this sample may be carry-over from other donors' samples. The CDR3 runs from the conserved cysteine through the conserved F or W. The D gene is left open where the match is weak. A row's size may be missing; if present it is once, few, many or a size class.

clone size	D gene	V gene	J gene	CDR3 protein	CDR3 DNA
few	TRBD2	TRBV7-9	TRBJ2-1	CASSLGLAGNEQFF	TGTGCCAGCAGCTTAGGACTAGCAGGAAATGAGCAGTTCTTC
many	-	TRBV2	TRBJ1-5	CASSVFENQPQHF	TGTGCCAGCAGTGTCTTCGAGAATCAGCCCCAGCATTTT
many	TRBD1	TRBV2	TRBJ2-7	CASSGTGKRSSYEQYF	TGTGCCAGCAGTGGGACAGGCAAAAGGAGCTCCTACGAGCAGTACTTC
-	-	TRBV12-3/TRBV12-4	TRBJ2-5	CASSTTPVTIETQYF	TGTGCCAGCAGCACGACCCCGGTTACGATAGAGACCCAGTACTTC
few	-	TRBV14	TRBJ2-5	CASSQDYRSARETQYF	TGTGCCAGCAGCCAAGATTACAGGTCGGCGCGAGAGACCCAGTACTTC
-	TRBD2	TRBV5-4	TRBJ2-1	CASSPGTSGRIGNEQFF	TGTGCCAGCAGCCCCGGGACTAGCGGGAGAATTGGCAATGAGCAGTTCTTC
many	-	TRBV3-1	TRBJ1-5	CASSQARDTPRDNQPQHF	TGTGCCAGCAGCCAAGCGCGGGACACTCCTCGGGACAATCAGCCCCAGCATTTT
many	TRBD1	TRBV7-9	TRBJ1-1	CAISQGPTEAFF	TGTGCCATTTCACAGGGGCCCACTGAAGCTTTCTTT
many	TRBD1	TRBV4-1	TRBJ1-2	CASSQDTTGFVDGGYTF	TGCGCCAGCAGCCAAGATACGACAGGGTTCGTGGACGGCGGCTACACCTTC
few	-	TRBV7-2	TRBJ2-3	CASSVLPGAPPGGTQYF	TGTGCCAGCAGCGTACTCCCGGGGGCCCCACCGGGGGGTACGCAGTATTTT
many	-	TRBV5-4	TRBJ2-5	CASSLGSRVQETQYF	TGTGCCAGCAGCTTGGGTAGCAGGGTGCAAGAGACCCAGTACTTC
-	TRBD2	TRBV12-3/TRBV12-4	TRBJ2-3	CASSWALAGGSTDTQYF	TGTGCCAGCAGTTGGGCTTTAGCGGGGGGTAGCACAGATACGCAGTATTTT
-	-	TRBV20-1	TRBJ2-2	CSAELRGLNTGELFF	TGCAGTGCCGAACTCAGAGGGCTGAACACCGGGGAGCTGTTTTTT
few	-	TRBV28	TRBJ1-5	CASSLSPNLEPQHF	TGTGCCAGCAGTTTATCGCCGAATCTGGAGCCCCAGCATTTT
-	TRBD1	TRBV6-5	TRBJ2-7	CASSRTPGQGATYEQYF	TGTGCCAGCAGCCGAACGCCGGGACAGGGGGCAACCTACGAGCAGTACTTC
-	-	TRBV20-1	TRBJ1-3	CSASSSGVSGNTIYF	TGCAGTGCTAGTTCTTCAGGGGTCTCTGGAAACACCATATATTTT